A single sample gave rise to the 10 T cell receptor beta chains below, sequenced in a study of cytomegalovirus exposure and HLA in healthy donors. The table came from immunoSEQ multiplex PCR; TCRdb's copy has only in-frame clones and leaves some out. The repertoire has 200,000 to 250,000 clones, around nine tenths of them found once; the top ten carry about 2.8%. Material: PBMCs. The receptor set was obtained from a young man in good health and CMV-seronegative.

The rearrangement joins TRBV6-5 to TRBJ2-7, with D hard to call. V was pared by 5 bases and J by 0 bases, with 14 bases between. The CDR3 sequence is 15 residues long. CDR1 is MNHEY, CDR2 SVGAGI, per germline. CDR3 loop: CASSPRLLPSYEQYF. As DNA, the CDR3 is TGTGCCAGCAGTCCTAGACTGCTTCCCTCCTACGAGCAGTACTTC.

The CDR3 loop reads CASSRLSGRSEQFF. The CDR3 nucleotides are TGTGCCAGCAGCCGACTTAGCGGGAGGTCTGAGCAGTTCTTC. The V and J genes are TRBV7-2 and TRBJ2-1; 10 bases fit TRBD2. The CDR3 has 14 amino acids. CDR1 SGHTA and CDR2 FQGNSA come from the germline V gene. V gave up 5 bases and J gave up 9 bases; unmatched junction bases: 7.

Notes on this clone: Distinct nucleotide sequences in the sample also encode this CDR3. The chain links TRBV4-3 to TRBJ2-7; D might be TRBD1 (5 bases). This CDR3 spans 14 amino acids. Trimming took off 0 bases at V and 5 bases at J, with 11 bases between the two ends. Germline CDR1 and CDR2: LGHNA and YSLEER. The chain's CDR3 is CASSQDRAGNEQYF. CDR3 bases: TGCGCCAGCAGCCAAGACCGAGCAGGGAACGAGCAGTACTTC.

This sequence joins TRBV5-1 and TRBJ1-5; D not resolved. Trimming shortened V by 0 bases and J by 6 bases, and 7 bases separated the two germline ends. The CDR3 has 13 residues. CDR1 and CDR2 from the germline V gene are SGHRS and YFSETQ. This chain's CDR3 is CASSLAEGQPQHF. CDR3 bases: TGCGCCAGCAGCTTGGCCGAGGGTCAGCCCCAGCATTTT.

The chain couples TRBV29-1 to TRBJ2-1; D not resolved. The V end was cut by 6 bases, the J end by 7 bases, with 13 bases between. Germline CDR1 reads SQVTM; CDR2 reads ANQGSEA. CDR3 length: 12 amino acids. DNA of the CDR3: TGCAGCGTGGCCCCCATCGGGAATGAGCAGTTCTTC. Translated: CSVAPIGNEQFF.

This chain joins TRBV7-2 and TRBJ1-2; D unresolved. The CDR3 is 15 amino acids. CDR1 and CDR2 from the germline V gene are SGHTA and FQGNSA. V was trimmed by 1 base and J by 0 bases, leaving 9 bases between them. In DNA, the CDR3 is TGTGCCAGCAGCTTAGTGGGCAGCACTAACTATGGCTACACCTTC. Translating gives CASSLVGSTNYGYTF.

J is TRBJ1-1 and V is TRBV5-1; 11 bases are shared with TRBD1. The junction had 15 bases not matched to a gene; V was cut back by 7 bases and J by 4 bases. The CDR3 is 17 residues long. Germline CDR1 and CDR2: SGHRS and YFSETQ. The CDR3 spells CASFTLTGTGGCTEAFF. CDR3 DNA: TGCGCCAGCTTCACTCTAACCGGGACAGGGGGATGCACTGAAGCTTTCTTT. Full variable domain (rest looked up from reference TRBV5-1 and TRBJ1-1): KAGVTQTPRYLIKTRGQQVTLSCSPISGHRSVSWYQQTPGQGLQFLFEYFSETQRNKGNFPGRFSGRQFSNSRSEMNVSTLELGDSALYLCASFTLTGTGGCTEAFFGQGTRLTVV.

The gene calls are TRBV5-1 and TRBJ2-5, with TRBD1 as a possible D gene (5 bases). V was pared by 0 bases and J by 1 base, with 10 bases between. CDR3 length equals 15 residues. Looked up from germline, CDR1 is SGHRS and CDR2 is YFSETQ. CDR3 region: CASSLEGTGQETQYF. CDR3 nucleotides: TGCGCCAGCAGCTTGGAAGGAACAGGCCAAGAGACCCAGTACTTC.

The rearrangement uses TRBV9 and TRBJ1-4, with D perhaps TRBD1 (5 bases). V shed 3 bases and J shed 7 bases, with 16 bases lying between them. The CDR3 extends over 15 amino acids. CDR1 is SGDLS and CDR2 is YYNGEE in the germline V gene. The CDR3: CASSAQGAIGEKLFF. The CDR3 coding sequence is TGTGCCAGCAGCGCACAAGGGGCCATCGGTGAAAAACTGTTTTTT. The full variable domain, in which reference TRBV9 and TRBJ1-4 provide the parts outside the CDR3, is DSGVTQTPKHLITATGQRVTLRCSPRSGDLSVYWYQQSLDQGLQFLIQYYNGEERAKGNILERFSAQQFPDLHSELNLSSLELGDSALYFCASSAQGAIGEKLFFGSGTQLSVL.

About this clone itself: Mismatch with germline at one junction end may stem from a read error. J is TRBJ2-7 and V is TRBV7-8; TRBD2 matches at 8 bases. The CDR3 is 13 amino acids. Germline values: CDR1 SGHVS, CDR2 FQNEAQ. Here the CDR3 reads CASRISGETSVFF. As DNA, the CDR3 is TGTGCCAGCAGAATCTCCGGGGAGACTAGCGTGTTCTTC.